This T cell receptor (beta chain) appears in the sequencing data of a study of T cells expressing NK-cell markers. Looking at the study overall: The eight sequenced donors comprised seven who were HCMV-seropositive and one who was seronegative.

This CDR3 has 12 residues. The germline V gene encodes CDR1 DFQATT and CDR2 SNEGSKA (reference sequence). In generating TCR beta cDNA, 5'RACE template switching with UMIs was used. TCRdb reworked the 5' RACE reads into one entry per CDR3 protein, no DNA. The sample has approximately 150,000 distinct CDR3 sequences. This sequence was found in a young man in good health. The sequenced sample was blood T cells: a sorted CD56 or NKG2C T cell subset, CD4+ or CD8+ T cells, or bulk PBMC T cells (not recorded which). The chain links TRBV20-1 to TRBJ2-1. The CDR3 sequence is CSARPESYEQFF.